A single sample is the source of the 9 T cell receptor beta chains below, sequenced in a study of technical replicates of blood from a handful of donors. Clones were read by immunoSEQ multiplex PCR, and TCRdb kept only the in-frame ones, dropping some. The table has under 100,000 clones, 96% seen once. Sequencing was performed on T cells isolated from PBMCs. These receptors came from a human donor in good health.

J is TRBJ1-1 and V is TRBV11-2; a weak D match, TRBD1 (5 bases). CDR3 length: 15 amino acids. V was pared by 0 bases and J by 5 bases, with 13 bases between. Germline values: CDR1 SGHAT, CDR2 FQNNGV. The CDR3 DNA is TGTGCCAGCAGCTTAGATAGTCAGGGAGGGACTGAAGCTTTCTTT. Translation gives CASSLDSQGGTEAFF.

This chain joins TRBV2 and TRBJ1-3; 8 bases are shared with TRBD1. The length of the CDR3 is 14 residues. V lost 3 bases to trimming and J lost 3 bases; unmatched junction nucleotides: 1. Germline lookup yields CDR1 SNHLY and CDR2 FYNNEI. In nucleotides, the CDR3 is TGTGCCAGCAGTGAGGACAGGGTTGGAAACACCATATATTTT. Its protein product is CASSEDRVGNTIYF.

The chain combines TRBV25-1 with TRBJ2-3, with 9 bases matching TRBD2. V trimming: 4 bases; J trimming: 11 bases; junction bases outside the gene matches: 1. Germline V gives CDR1 MGHDK, CDR2 SYGVNS. CDR3 size: 11 residues. CDR3: CASSGGGEQYF. The CDR3 region has the DNA TGTGCCAGCAGTGGCGGGGGGGAGCAGTATTTT.

The chain links TRBV7-9 to TRBJ2-2; TRBD2 matches at 8 bases. Germline V gene sequence: CDR1 SEHNR, CDR2 FQNEAQ (reference sequence). The CDR3 contains 15 residues. V shed 2 bases, J shed 6 bases, and the junction held 5 bases outside the gene matches. The CDR3 region is CASSLMSGSAGELFF. The DNA of the CDR3 is TGTGCCAGCAGCTTAATGAGCGGGAGCGCCGGGGAGCTGTTTTTT.

This rearrangement joins TRBV11-2 to TRBJ2-3, with TRBD1 matching 8 bases. V dropped 2 bases and J dropped 7; count of bases not matched to a gene: 11. Germline values: CDR1 SGHAT, CDR2 FQNNGV. The CDR3 covers 16 residues. The CDR3 reads CASSLIRSGGGNTQYF. The CDR3 DNA reads TGTGCCAGCAGCTTAATTAGGTCAGGGGGCGGGAATACGCAGTATTTT.

The V gene is TRBV28, the J gene TRBJ2-1, with TRBD2 matching over 11 bases. With 7 bases clipped from V and 4 bases from J, the junction kept 3 bases outside the gene matches. Germline V CDR1 and CDR2: MDHEN, SYDVKM. This CDR3 is 14 amino acids long. The chain's CDR3 is CASKLAGEYNEQFF. The CDR3 region has the DNA TGTGCCAGCAAACTAGCGGGAGAGTACAATGAGCAGTTCTTC.

The chain has TRBV9 and TRBJ2-1; TRBD1 agrees at 7 bases. The CDR3 is made up of 12 amino acids. V dropped 4 bases and J dropped 6; count of bases not matched to a gene: 1. Germline V CDR1 and CDR2: SGDLS, YYNGEE. Here the CDR3 reads CASSPGGNEQFF. The DNA for the CDR3 is TGTGCCAGCAGCCCAGGGGGCAATGAGCAGTTCTTC.

The chain has TRBV28 and TRBJ1-3; D gene unclear. Germline loops: CDR1 MDHEN, CDR2 SYDVKM. V was cut by 6 bases and J by 4 bases, with 10 bases left in between. The CDR3 totals 13 residues. The CDR3 coding sequence is TGTGCCAGCAGGGAGAGTTCCGGAAACACCATATATTTT. Protein product: CASRESSGNTIYF.

The J gene is TRBJ2-3, the V gene TRBV5-8, with TRBD2 matching over 9 bases. V lost 0 bases and J lost 4; bases outside the gene matches: 12. Germline values: CDR1 SGHTS, CDR2 YDEGEE. The length of the CDR3 is 18 residues. The CDR3 sequence: CASSLGMFPGLAADTQYF. The DNA for the CDR3 is TGTGCCAGCAGCTTGGGCATGTTCCCGGGACTAGCCGCAGATACGCAGTATTTT.